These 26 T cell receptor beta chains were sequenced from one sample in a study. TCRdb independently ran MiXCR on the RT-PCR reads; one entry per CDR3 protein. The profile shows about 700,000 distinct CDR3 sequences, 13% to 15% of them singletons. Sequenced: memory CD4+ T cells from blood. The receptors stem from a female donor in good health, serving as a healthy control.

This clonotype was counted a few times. CDR3 in amino acids: CAIGTGPIGAQYF. In nucleotides, the CDR3 is TGTGCCATCGGGACAGGGCCAATAGGCGCGCAGTATTTT. The genes are TRBV6-6 and TRBJ2-3; 9 bases map to TRBD1. This CDR3 has 13 residues. V shed 10 bases and J 10 bases; nucleotides not matched to a gene: 12. Germline V gene data show CDR1 as MNHNY and CDR2 as SVGAGI (reference sequence).

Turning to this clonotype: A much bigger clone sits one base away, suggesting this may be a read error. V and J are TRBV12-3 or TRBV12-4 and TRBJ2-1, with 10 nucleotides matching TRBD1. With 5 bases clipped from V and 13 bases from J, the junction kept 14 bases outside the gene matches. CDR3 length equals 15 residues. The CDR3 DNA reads TGTGCCAGCAGTCATGGACAGGGGGTCGGTAGTGATCAGTTCTTC. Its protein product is CASSHGQGVGSDQFF.

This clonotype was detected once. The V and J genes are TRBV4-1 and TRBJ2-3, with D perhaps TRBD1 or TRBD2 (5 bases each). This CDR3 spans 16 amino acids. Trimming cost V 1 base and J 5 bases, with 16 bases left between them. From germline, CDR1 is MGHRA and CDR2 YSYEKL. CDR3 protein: CASSQGWQGRRDTQYF. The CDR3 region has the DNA TGCGCCAGCAGCCAAGGGTGGCAGGGACGGAGAGATACGCAGTATTTT.

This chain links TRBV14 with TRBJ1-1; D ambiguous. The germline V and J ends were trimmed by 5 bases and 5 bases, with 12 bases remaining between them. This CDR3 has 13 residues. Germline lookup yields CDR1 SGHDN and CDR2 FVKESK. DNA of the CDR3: TGTGCCAGCAGCGAAACATTGGATACTGAAGCTTTCTTT. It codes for CASSETLDTEAFF.

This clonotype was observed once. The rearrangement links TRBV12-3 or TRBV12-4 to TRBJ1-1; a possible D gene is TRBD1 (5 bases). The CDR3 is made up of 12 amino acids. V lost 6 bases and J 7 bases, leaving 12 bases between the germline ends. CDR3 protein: CASRWKGVEAFF. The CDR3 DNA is TGTGCCAGCAGATGGAAAGGGGTTGAAGCTTTCTTT.

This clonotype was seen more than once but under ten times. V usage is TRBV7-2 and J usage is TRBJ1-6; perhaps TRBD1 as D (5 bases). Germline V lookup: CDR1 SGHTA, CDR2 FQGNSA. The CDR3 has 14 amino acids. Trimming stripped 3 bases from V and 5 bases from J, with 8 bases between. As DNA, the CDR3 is TGTGCCAGCAGCTTTCAGGGAAATAATTCACCCCTCCACTTT. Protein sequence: CASSFQGNNSPLHF.

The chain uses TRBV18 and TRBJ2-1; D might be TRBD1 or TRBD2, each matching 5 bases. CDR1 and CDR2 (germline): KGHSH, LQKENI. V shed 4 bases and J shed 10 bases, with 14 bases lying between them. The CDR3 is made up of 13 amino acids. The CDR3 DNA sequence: TGTGCCAGCTCACTCAATTTGGGACCCGAGCAGTTCTTC. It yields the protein CASSLNLGPEQFF.

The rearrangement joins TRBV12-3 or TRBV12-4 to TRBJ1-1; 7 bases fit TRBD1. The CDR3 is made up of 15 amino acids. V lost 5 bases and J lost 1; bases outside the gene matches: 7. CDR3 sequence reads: CASSPRDRENTEAFF. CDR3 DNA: TGTGCCAGCAGTCCCCGAGACAGGGAGAACACTGAAGCTTTCTTT.

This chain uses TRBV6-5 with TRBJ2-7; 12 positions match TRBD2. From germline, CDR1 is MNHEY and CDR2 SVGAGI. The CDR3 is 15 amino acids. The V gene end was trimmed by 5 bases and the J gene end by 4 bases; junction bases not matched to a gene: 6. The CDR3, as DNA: TGTGCCAGCAGTCGAACCGGGACTAGCGGGTACGAGCAGTACTTC. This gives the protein CASSRTGTSGYEQYF.

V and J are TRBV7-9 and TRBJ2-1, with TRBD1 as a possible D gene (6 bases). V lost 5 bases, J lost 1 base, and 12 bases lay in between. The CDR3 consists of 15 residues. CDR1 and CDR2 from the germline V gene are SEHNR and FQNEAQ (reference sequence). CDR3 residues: CASSPQTGSYNEQFF. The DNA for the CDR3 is TGTGCCAGCAGCCCTCAGACAGGTTCCTACAATGAGCAGTTCTTC.

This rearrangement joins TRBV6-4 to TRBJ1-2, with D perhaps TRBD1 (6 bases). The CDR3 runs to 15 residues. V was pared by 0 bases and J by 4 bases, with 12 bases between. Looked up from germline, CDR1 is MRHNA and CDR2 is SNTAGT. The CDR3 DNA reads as TGTGCCAGCAGTGACTCGACAGGAGGGGTCTATGGCTACACCTTC. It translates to CASSDSTGGVYGYTF.

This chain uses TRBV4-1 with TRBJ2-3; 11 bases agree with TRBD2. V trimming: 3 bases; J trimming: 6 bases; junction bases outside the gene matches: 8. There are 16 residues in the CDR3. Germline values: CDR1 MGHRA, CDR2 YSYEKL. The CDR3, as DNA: TGCGCCAGCAGCCATCTAGCGGGAGGAATGATTGATACGCAGTATTTT. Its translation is CASSHLAGGMIDTQYF.

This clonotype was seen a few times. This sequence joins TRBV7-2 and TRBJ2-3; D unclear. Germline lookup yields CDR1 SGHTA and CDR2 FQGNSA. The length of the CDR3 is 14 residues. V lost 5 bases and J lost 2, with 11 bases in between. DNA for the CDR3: TGTGCCAGCAGCCCCCGCGCGAACACAGATACGCAGTATTTT. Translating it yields CASSPRANTDTQYF. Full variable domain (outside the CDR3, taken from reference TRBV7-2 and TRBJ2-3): GAGVSQSPSNKVTEKGKDVELRCDPISGHTALYWYRQSLGQGLEFLIYFQGNSAPDKSGLPSDRFSAERTGGSVSTLTIQRTQQEDSAVYLCASSPRANTDTQYFGPGTRLTVL.

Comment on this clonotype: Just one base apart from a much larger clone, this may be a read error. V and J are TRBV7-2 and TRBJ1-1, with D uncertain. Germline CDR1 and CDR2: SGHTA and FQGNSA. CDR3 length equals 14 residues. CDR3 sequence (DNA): TGTCCCAGCAGCTCCCCCACGGAGAACACTGAAGCTTTCTTT. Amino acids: CPSSSPTENTEAFF. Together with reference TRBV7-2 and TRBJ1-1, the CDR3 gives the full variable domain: GAGVSQSPSNKVTEKGKDVELRCDPISGHTALYWYRQSLGQGLEFLIYFQGNSAPDKSGLPSDRFSAERTGGSVSTLTIQRTQQEDSAVYLCPSSSPTENTEAFFGQGTRLTVV.

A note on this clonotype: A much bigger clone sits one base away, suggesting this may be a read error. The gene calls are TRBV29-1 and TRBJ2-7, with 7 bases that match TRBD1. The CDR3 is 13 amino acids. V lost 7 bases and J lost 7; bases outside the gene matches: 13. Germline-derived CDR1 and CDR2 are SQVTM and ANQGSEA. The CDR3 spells CSGETGYDNEQYF. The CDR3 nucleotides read TGCAGCGGGGAGACAGGGTATGACAATGAGCAGTACTTC.

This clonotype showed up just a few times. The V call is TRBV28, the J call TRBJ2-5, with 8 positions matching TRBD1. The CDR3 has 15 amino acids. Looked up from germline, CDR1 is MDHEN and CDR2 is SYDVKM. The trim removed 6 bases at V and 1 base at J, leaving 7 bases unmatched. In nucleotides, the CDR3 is TGTGCCAGCAGCGGGGGACAGGCGATCCAAGAGACCCAGTACTTC. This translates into CASSGGQAIQETQYF.

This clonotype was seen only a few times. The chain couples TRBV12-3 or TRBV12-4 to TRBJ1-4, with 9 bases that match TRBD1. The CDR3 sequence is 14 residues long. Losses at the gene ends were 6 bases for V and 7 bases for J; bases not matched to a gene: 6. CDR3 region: CASSPGTGPEKLFF. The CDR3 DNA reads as TGTGCCAGCAGCCCCGGGACAGGGCCTGAAAAACTGTTTTTT.

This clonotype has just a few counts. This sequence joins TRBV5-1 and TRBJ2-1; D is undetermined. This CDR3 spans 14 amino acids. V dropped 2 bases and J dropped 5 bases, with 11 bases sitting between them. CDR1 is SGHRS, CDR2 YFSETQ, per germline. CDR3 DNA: TGCGCCAGCAGCTTTTCGCCGGACGACAATGAGCAGTTCTTC. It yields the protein CASSFSPDDNEQFF.

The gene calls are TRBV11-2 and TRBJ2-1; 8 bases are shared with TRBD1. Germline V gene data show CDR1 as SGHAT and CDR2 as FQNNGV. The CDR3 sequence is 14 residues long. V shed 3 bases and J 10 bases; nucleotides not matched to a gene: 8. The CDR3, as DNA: TGTGCCAGCAGCTTGGGACAGGCTACGGGGGAGCAGTTCTTC. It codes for CASSLGQATGEQFF. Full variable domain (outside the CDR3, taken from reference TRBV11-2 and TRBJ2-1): EAGVAQSPRYKIIEKRQSVAFWCNPISGHATLYWYQQILGQGPKLLIQFQNNGVVDDSQLPKDRFSAERLKGVDSTLKIQPAKLEDSAVYLCASSLGQATGEQFFGPGTRLTVL.

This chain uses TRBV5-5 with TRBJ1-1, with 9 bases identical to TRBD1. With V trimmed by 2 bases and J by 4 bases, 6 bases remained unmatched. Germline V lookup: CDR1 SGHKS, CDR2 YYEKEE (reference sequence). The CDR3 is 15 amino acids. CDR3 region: CASSFGTGTVTEAFF. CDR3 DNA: TGTGCCAGCAGCTTCGGGACAGGGACGGTCACTGAAGCTTTCTTT.

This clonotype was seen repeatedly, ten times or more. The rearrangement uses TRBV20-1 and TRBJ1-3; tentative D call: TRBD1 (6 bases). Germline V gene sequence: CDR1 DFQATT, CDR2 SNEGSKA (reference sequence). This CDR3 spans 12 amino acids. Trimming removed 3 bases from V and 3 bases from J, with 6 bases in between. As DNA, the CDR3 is TGCAGTGCTAGGGACAGTGGAAACACCATATATTTT. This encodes CSARDSGNTIYF.

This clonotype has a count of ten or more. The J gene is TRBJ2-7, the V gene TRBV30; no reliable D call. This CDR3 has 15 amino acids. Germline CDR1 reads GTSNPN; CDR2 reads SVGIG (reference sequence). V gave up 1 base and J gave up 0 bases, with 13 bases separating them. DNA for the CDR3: TGTGCCTGGAGTGGATATTCGAAAAGCTCCTACGAGCAGTACTTC. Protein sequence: CAWSGYSKSSYEQYF.

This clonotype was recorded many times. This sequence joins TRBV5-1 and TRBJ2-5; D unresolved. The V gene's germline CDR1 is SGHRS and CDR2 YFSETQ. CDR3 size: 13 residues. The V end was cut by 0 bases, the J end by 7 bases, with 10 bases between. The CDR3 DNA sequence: TGCGCCAGCAGCTTGGAACCCTCGGGGACCCAGTACTTC. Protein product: CASSLEPSGTQYF.

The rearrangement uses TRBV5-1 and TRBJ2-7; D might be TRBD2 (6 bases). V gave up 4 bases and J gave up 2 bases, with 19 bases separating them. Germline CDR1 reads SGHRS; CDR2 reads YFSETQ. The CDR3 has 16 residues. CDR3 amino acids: CASSPQPTGSPYEQYF. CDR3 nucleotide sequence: TGCGCCAGCAGCCCGCAACCCACCGGGAGCCCCTACGAGCAGTACTTC.

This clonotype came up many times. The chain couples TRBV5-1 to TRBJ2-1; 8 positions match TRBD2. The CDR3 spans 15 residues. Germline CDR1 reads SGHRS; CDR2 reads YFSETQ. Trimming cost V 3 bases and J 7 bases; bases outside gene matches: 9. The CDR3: CASSWGSGSENEQFF. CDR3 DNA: TGCGCCAGCAGCTGGGGGAGCGGGAGTGAAAATGAGCAGTTCTTC.

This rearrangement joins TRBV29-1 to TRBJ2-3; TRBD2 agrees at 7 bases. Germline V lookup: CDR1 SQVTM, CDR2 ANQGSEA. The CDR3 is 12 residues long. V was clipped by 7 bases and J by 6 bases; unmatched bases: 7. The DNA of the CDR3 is TGCAGCGGCGATCCTAGCGGCGATACGCAGTATTTT. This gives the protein CSGDPSGDTQYF.